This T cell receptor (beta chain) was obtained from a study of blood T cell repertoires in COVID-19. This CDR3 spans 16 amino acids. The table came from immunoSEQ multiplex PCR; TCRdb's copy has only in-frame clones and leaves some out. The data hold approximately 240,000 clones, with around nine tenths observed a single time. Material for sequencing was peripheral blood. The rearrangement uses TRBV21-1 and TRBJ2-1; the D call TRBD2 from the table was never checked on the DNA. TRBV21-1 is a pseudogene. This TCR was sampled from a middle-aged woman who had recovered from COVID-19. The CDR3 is CASSNVWAGQAGEQFF. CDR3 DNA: TGTGCCAGCAGCAATGTGTGGGCGGGGCAGGCGGGTGAGCAGTTCTTC.